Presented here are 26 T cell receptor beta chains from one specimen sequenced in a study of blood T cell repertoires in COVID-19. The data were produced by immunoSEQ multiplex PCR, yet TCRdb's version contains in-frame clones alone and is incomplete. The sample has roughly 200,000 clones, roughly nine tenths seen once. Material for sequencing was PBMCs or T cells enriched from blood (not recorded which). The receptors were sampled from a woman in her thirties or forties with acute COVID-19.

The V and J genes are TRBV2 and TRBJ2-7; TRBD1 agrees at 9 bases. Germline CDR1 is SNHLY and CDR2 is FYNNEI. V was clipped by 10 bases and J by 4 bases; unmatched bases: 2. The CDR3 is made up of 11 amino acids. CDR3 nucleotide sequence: TGTGCCACCGGGACAGGGTACGAGCAGTACTTC. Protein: CATGTGYEQYF.

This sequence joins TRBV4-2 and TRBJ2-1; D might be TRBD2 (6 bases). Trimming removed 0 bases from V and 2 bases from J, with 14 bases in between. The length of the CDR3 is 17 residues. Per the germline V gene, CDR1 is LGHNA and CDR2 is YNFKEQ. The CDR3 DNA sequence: TGTGCCAGCAGCCAAGATCCGAGTAGCGGTCCCTACAATGAGCAGTTCTTC. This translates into CASSQDPSSGPYNEQFF.

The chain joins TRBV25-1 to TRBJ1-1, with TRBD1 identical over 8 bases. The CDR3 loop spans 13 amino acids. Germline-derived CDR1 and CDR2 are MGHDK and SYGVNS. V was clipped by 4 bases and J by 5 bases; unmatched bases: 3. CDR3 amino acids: CASSADRETEAFF. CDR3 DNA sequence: TGTGCCAGCAGTGCGGACAGGGAGACTGAAGCTTTCTTT.

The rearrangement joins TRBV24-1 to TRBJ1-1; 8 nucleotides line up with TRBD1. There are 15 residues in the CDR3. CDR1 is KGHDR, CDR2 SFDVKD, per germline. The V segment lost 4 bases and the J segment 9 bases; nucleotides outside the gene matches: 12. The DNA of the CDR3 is TGTGCCACCAGTGACCACGGGACAGGCGAGGGAAAAGCTTTCTTT. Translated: CATSDHGTGEGKAFF.

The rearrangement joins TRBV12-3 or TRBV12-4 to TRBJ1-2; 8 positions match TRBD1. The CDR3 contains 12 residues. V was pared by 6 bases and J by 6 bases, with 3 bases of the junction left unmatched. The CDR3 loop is CASSDRGHGYTF. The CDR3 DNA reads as TGTGCCAGCAGCGACAGGGGCCATGGCTACACCTTC.

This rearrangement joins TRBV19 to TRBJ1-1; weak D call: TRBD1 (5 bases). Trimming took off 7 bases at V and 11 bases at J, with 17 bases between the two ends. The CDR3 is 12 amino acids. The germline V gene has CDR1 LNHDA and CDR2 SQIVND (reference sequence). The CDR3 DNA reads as TGTGCCAGTACCACATCCAGGGATAAGGCTTTCTTT. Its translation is CASTTSRDKAFF. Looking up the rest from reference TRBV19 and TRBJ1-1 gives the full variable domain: DGGITQSPKYLFRKEGQNVTLSCEQNLNHDAMYWYRQDPGQGLRLIYYSQIVNDFQKGDIAEGYSVSREKKESFPLTVTSAQKNPTAFYLCASTTSRDKAFFGQGTRLTVV.

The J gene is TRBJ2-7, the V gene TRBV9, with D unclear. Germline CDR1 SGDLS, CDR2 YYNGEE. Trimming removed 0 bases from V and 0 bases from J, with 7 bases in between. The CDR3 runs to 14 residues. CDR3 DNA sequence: TGTGCCAGCAGCGTAGACCCTAGCTCCTACGAGCAGTACTTC. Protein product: CASSVDPSSYEQYF.

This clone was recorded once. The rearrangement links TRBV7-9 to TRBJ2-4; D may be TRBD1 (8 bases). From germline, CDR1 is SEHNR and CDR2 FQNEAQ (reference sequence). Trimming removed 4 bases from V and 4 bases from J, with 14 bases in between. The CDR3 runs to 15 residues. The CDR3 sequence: CASSSGGQEKNIQYF. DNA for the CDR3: TGTGCCAGCAGCTCGGGGGGACAGGAAAAAAACATTCAGTACTTC.

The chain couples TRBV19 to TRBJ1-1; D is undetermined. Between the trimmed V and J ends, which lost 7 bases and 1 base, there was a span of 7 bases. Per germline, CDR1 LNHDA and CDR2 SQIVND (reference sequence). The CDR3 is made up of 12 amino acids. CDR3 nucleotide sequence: TGTGCCAGTACCCACGGGAACACTGAAGCTTTCTTT. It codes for CASTHGNTEAFF.

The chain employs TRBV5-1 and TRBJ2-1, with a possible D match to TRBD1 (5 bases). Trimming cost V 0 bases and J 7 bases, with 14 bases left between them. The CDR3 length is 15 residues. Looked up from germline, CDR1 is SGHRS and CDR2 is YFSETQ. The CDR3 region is CASSLAPAGRNEQFF. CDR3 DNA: TGCGCCAGCAGCTTGGCCCCGGCAGGGCGGAATGAGCAGTTCTTC.

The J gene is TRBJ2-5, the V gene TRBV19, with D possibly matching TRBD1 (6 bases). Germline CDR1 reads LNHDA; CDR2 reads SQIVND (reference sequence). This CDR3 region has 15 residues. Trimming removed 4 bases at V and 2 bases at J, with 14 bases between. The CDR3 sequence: CASSTTGWGQETQYF. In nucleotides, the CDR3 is TGTGCCAGTAGTACGACAGGTTGGGGGCAAGAGACCCAGTACTTC.

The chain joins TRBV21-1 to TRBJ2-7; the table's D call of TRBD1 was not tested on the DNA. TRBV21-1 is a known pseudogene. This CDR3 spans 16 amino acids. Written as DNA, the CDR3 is TGTGCCAGCAGCAATAGGTCCGGGACAGGGGACCACGAGCAGTACTTC. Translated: CASSNRSGTGDHEQYF.

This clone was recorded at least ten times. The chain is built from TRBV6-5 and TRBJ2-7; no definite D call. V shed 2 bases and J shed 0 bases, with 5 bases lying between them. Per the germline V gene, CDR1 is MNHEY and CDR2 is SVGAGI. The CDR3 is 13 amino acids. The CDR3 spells CASSYGTSYEQYF. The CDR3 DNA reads TGTGCCAGCAGTTACGGCACCTCCTACGAGCAGTACTTC.

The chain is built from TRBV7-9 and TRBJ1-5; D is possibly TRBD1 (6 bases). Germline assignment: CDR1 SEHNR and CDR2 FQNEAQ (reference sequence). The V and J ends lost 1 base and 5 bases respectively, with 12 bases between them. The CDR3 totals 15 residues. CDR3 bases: TGTGCCAGCAGCTTAGGACAGGAAGGTCATCAGCCCCAGCATTTT. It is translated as CASSLGQEGHQPQHF.

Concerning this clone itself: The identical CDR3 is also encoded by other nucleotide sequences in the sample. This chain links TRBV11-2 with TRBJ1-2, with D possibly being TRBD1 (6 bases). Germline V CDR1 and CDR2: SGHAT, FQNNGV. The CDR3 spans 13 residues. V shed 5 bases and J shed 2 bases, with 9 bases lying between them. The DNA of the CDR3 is TGTGCCAGCAGCCTAGGACAGAACTATGGCTACACCTTC. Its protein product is CASSLGQNYGYTF. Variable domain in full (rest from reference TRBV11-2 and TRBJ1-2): EAGVAQSPRYKIIEKRQSVAFWCNPISGHATLYWYQQILGQGPKLLIQFQNNGVVDDSQLPKDRFSAERLKGVDSTLKIQPAKLEDSAVYLCASSLGQNYGYTFGSGTRLTVV.

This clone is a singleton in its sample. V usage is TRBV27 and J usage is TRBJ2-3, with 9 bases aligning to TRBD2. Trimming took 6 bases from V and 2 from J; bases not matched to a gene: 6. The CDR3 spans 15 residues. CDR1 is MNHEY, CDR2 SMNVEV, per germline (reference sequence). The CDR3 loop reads CASRVAGVFTDTQYF. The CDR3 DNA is TGTGCCAGCAGGGTAGCGGGGGTGTTCACAGATACGCAGTATTTT.

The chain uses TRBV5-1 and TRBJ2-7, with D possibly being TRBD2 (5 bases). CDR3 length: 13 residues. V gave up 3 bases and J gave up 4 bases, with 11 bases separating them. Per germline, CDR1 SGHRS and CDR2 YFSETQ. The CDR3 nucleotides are TGCGCCAGCAGCTCTGGCTCGGGGTACGAGCAGTACTTC. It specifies CASSSGSGYEQYF.

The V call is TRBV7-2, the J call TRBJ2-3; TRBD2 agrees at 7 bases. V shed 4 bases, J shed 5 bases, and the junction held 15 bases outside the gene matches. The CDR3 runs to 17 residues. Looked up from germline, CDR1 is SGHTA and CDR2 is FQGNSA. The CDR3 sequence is CASSWSSSGSGGDTQYF. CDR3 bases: TGTGCCAGCAGCTGGTCTAGTAGCGGGTCCGGGGGAGATACGCAGTATTTT.

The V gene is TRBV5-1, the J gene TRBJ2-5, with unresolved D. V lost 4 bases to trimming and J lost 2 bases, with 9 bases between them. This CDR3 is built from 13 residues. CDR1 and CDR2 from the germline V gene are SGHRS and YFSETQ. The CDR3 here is CASSPQTQETQYF. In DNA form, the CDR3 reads TGCGCCAGCAGCCCCCAGACACAAGAGACCCAGTACTTC.

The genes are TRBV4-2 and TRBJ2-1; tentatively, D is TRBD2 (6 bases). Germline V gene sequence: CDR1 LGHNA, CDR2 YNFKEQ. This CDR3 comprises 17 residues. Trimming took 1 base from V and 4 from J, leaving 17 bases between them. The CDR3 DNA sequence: TGTGCCAGCAGCCAAGGGGTAGGCGGGGTAGAATACAATGAGCAGTTCTTC. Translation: CASSQGVGGVEYNEQFF.

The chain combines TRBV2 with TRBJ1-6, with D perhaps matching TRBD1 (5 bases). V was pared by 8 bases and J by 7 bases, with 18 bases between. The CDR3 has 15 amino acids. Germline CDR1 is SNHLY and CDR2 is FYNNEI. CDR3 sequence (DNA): TGTGCCAGCCTTGGGCAGGGTCTTAGGAATTCACCCCTCCACTTT. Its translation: CASLGQGLRNSPLHF.

The CDR3 DNA is TGTGCCAGCAGCTTAGAAGGGAGGGACTACACCTTC. Translated, it gives CASSLEGRDYTF. The gene calls are TRBV7-6 and TRBJ1-2; D is unclear. Germline V gene sequence: CDR1 SGHVS, CDR2 FNYEAQ. The CDR3 contains 12 residues. V lost 1 base and J lost 10, with 10 bases in between.

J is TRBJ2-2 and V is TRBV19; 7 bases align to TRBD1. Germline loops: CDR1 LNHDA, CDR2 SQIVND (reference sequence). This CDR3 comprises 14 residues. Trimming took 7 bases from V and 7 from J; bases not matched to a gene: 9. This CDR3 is CASKQGSRHGELFF. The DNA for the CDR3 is TGTGCCAGTAAACAGGGGAGTCGTCACGGGGAGCTGTTTTTT.

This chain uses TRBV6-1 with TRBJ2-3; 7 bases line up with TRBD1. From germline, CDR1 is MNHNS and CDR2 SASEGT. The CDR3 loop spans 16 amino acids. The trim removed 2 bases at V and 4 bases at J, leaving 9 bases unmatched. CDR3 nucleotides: TGTGCCAGCAGTGAACAGAGGGACAGTTTCCCAGATACGCAGTATTTT. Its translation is CASSEQRDSFPDTQYF.

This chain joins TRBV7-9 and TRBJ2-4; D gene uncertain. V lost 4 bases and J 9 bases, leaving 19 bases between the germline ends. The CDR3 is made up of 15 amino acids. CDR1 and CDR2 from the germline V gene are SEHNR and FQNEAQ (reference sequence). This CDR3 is CASSSGTAGRRIQYF. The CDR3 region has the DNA TGTGCCAGCAGCTCCGGTACAGCAGGCAGGCGCATTCAGTACTTC.

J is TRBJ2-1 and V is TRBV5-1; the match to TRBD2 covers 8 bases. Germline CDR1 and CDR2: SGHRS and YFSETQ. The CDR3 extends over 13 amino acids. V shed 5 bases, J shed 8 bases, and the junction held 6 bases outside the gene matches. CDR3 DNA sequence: TGCGCCAGCAGTAGCGGGGTTCTGGATGAGCAGTTCTTC. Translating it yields CASSSGVLDEQFF.